This T cell receptor (beta chain) is from a study of CD8 T cells in Susac syndrome. After extraction with the RNeasy kit, about 0.5 to 1 ug of the RNA was reverse transcribed using random hexamers. Each CDR3 protein is one row after TCRdb ran MiXCR on the immunoSEQ multiplex PCR reads. The table lists 200,000 or so distinct CDR3 sequences, under 97% of them singletons, with 0.093% in the top ten. This clonotype was observed once. Trimming removed 0 bases at V and 10 bases at J, with 19 bases between. The germline V gene has CDR1 DFQATT and CDR2 SNEGSKA (reference sequence). The CDR3 consists of 15 residues.

This rearrangement joins TRBV20-1 to TRBJ2-1; tentatively, D is TRBD2 (5 bases). This TCR was recovered from a human donor with multiple sclerosis. Sequences were obtained from CD4+ T cells from PBMCs. This CDR3 reads CSARDAGRVGKEQFF. Here the CDR3 DNA reads TGCAGTGCTAGAGATGCGGGCCGGGTGGGGAAAGAGCAGTTCTTC.